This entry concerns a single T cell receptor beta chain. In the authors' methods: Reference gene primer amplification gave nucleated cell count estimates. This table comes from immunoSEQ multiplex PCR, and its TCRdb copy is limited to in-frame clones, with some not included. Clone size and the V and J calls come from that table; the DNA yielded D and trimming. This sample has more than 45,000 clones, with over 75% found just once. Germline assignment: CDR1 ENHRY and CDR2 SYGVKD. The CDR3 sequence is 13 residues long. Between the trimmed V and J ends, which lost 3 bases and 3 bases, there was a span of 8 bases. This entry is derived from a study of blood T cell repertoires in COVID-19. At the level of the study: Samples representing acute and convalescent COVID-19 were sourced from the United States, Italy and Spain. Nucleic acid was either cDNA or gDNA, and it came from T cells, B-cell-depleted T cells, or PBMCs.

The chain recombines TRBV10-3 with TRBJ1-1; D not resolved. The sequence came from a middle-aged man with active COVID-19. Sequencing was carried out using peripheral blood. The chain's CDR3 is CAISEAKHTEAFF. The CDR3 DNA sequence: TGTGCCATCAGTGAAGCGAAACACACTGAAGCTTTCTTT.